This TCR beta chain appears in the sequencing data of a study of cytomegalovirus exposure and HLA in healthy donors. With 60 Vbeta and 13 Jbeta primers, the PCR was carried out. As processed by the authors: A follow-up analysis tallied 86 million or so unique TCR beta chains, roughly 11 million shared. Generated by immunoSEQ multiplex PCR, the TCRdb table keeps only in-frame clones and is missing some. V and J calls and clone size are as listed in that table; D and trimming were resolved from the DNA. Among about 100,000 clones listed, approximately 80% were seen once. Sequences were obtained from PBMCs. This clonotype originated in a male donor in good health and CMV-seronegative.

CDR3 sequence (DNA): TGTGCCAGCAGTGACACCCGACTAGCGGGCAGCACAGATACGCAGTATTTT. Its translation is CASSDTRLAGSTDTQYF. The V call is TRBV6-4, the J call TRBJ2-3; 10 nucleotides line up with TRBD2. The junction had 5 bases not matched to a gene; V was cut back by 2 bases and J by 0 bases. Germline values: CDR1 MRHNA, CDR2 SNTAGT. The CDR3 has 17 amino acids.